This T cell receptor (beta chain) was recorded in a study of cytomegalovirus exposure and HLA in healthy donors. The PCR used 60 Vbeta and 13 Jbeta primers. Repertoires were generated with immunoSEQ multiplex PCR, while TCRdb's copy carries only in-frame clones and drops some. The sample carries 150,000 to 200,000 clones, about 80% recorded once. This CDR3 has 13 residues. Germline V gene lookup returns CDR1 MNHNS and CDR2 SASEGT. V gave up 6 bases and J gave up 1 base, with 6 bases separating them. The chain couples TRBV6-1 to TRBJ2-2; the D gene is possibly TRBD2 (6 bases). Sequenced sample: PBMCs. This sequence was found in a man between 18 and 35 years old in good health and CMV-seronegative. CDR3 in amino acids: CASRGLNTGELFF. The CDR3 nucleotides are TGTGCCAGCAGGGGACTGAACACCGGGGAGCTGTTTTTT.